The clone carrying this T cell receptor (beta chain) was observed a handful of times. These data originate in a study of molecular identifiers for immune sequencing clone quantification. Germline CDR1 is MNHEY and CDR2 is SMNVEV (reference sequence). V gave up 2 bases and J gave up 0 bases, with 17 bases separating them. The CDR3 has 17 amino acids. TCRdb re-called the PCR reads through MiXCR, storing one row per CDR3 protein. The table shows hundreds of thousands of distinct CDR3 sequences, with 25% occurring only once. The sample taken for sequencing was naive CD8+ T cells from blood, with Jurkat cell RNA spiked in. The subset: FACS-sorted CD8+CD4-CCR7+CD45RA+ naive T cells. This receptor was obtained from a human donor in good health. Some libraries in this study had Jurkat cell RNA spiked in. This chain joins TRBV27 and TRBJ2-7, with D unclear. The CDR3 DNA follows: TGTGCCAGCAGTTTAAAATCGCCCTACGGTAGCTCCTACGAGCAGTACTTC. Residues: CASSLKSPYGSSYEQYF.